This T cell receptor beta chain stems from a study of blood T cell repertoires in COVID-19 (dated by TCRdb to 2018 to 2021). For the wider study: Collaborator samples came from the United States, Italy and Spain and covered acute and convalescent phases of COVID-19. The prospective study material was composed of cDNA or gDNA derived from T cells, B-cell-depleted T cells, or PBMCs. The dataset comprised deeply sampled blood TCRbeta repertoires from subjects exposed to, actively infected with, or recovered from COVID-19. The repertoires were released in a freely available public database intended as a resource for research on the immune response to SARS-CoV-2. The samples were drawn from two sources: the first 160 participants of the ongoing ImmuneRACE study, and over 950 subjects contributed by 6 global collaborators. The sample metadata nearly always contained a de-identified subject ID, COVID-19 status, age in years and sex. Where HLA class I and class II types were available, the types were taken from metadata supplied by the sample provider, not from assay-based typing. General conclusions and limits of the study: How much clinical and demographic metadata was included differed by source and by participant, and the metadata was provided uncurated.

Taken from cysteine to phenylalanine, the CDR3 has 16 residues. The DNA shown is the 48-base CDR3, in frame from base 1. The junction shows trimming of 6 bases on V and 2 bases on J, plus 20 bases between the germline ends. For CDR1 and CDR2, the germline V gene lists SNHLY and FYNNEI. TCRbeta CDR3 regions were amplified from genomic DNA using the immunoSEQ Assay, a bias-controlled multiplex PCR. In the paper's pipeline: The number of nucleated cells in each sample was estimated from the amplification of reference gene primers within the assay. To quantify the absolute abundance of each unique TCRbeta CDR3 rearrangement, sequence reads were collapsed and filtered. For each sample, productive Simpson clonality was calculated as the square root of Simpson's diversity index across productive rearrangements. Entries here come from immuneACCESS through TCRdb and include only in-frame sequences with V and J called. Some clones fail to appear in such tables; in the studies checked, an unresolved V gene covers under half of the shortfall, and the cause of the remainder is unknown. V and J calls and clone size are given by that table; D and trimming were obtained from the DNA. This sample is represented by about 97,000 clones; 84% of them were singletons. Less than 5% of the sample is in the top ten clones.

Points on this clone: The antigen it recognizes is unknown. No clone much larger than this one lies a single base away; base qualities are absent.

The collaborating institutions used their own protocols to collect whole blood in K2EDTA tubes. For TCRbeta analysis, collaborators shipped samples in one of three forms: frozen whole blood, isolated PBMCs, or DNA extracted from either of those sample types. The sequence links TRBV2 to TRBJ2-7; the D gene identity is not certain. The sequenced material came from peripheral blood. The receptor's source is a human donor in a cohort sampled during active COVID-19. Read as DNA, the sequence is TGTGCCAGCAGGGGCCCGGTCTCTGAGACCCCCTACGAGCAGTACTTC. It specifies CASRGPVSETPYEQYF.